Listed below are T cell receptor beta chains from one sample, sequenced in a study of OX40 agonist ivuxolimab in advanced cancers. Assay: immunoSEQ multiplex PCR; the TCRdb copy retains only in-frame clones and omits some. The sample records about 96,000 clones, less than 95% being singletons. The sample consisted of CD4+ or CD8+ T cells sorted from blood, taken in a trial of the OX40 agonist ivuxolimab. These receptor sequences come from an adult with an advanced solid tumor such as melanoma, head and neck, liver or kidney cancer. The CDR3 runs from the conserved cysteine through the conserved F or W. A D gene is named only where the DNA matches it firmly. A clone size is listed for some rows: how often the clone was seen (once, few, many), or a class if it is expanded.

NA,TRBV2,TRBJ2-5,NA,TGTGCCAGCAGTGAACAGGGCCAAGAGACCCAGTACTTC,CASSEQGQETQYF
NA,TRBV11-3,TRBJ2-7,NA,TGTGCCAGCAGCTTAGGCGGGCCACAATACGAGCAGTACTTC,CASSLGGPQYEQYF
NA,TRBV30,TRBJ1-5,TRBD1,TGTGCCTGGAGTGGGACAGGGGGGCCCCAGCATTTT,CAWSGTGGPQHF
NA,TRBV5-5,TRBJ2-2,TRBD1,TGTGCAAGCACGCGGACAGGGAACACCGGGGAGCTGTTTTTT,CASTRTGNTGELFF
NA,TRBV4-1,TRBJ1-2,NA,TGCGCCAGCAGCCTTGGACGCTGGACATCTAACTATGGCTACACCTTC,CASSLGRWTSNYGYTF
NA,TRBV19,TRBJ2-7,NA,TGTGCCAGTAGTATCCCGAATTCTTACGGGAGATACGAGCAGTACTTC,CASSIPNSYGRYEQYF
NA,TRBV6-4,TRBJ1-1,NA,TGTGCCAGCAGGCCCGAGTCCCTTAGCACTGAAGCTTTCTTT,CASRPESLSTEAFF
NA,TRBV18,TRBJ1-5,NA,TGTGCCAGCTCCCCCGCGGGGGGCTCTCAGCCCCAGCATTTT,CASSPAGGSQPQHF
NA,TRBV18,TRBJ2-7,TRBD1,TGTGCCAGCTCACCATTACCGACAGGGGGTACCTACGAGCAGTACTTC,CASSPLPTGGTYEQYF
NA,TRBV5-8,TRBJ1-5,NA,TGTGCCAGCAGCTTACAAACGGGGACCCTTAGCAATCAGCCCCAGCATTTT,CASSLQTGTLSNQPQHF
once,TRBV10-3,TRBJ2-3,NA,TGTGCCATCAGCGCCGGGGGTCTAACCCTCACAGATACGCAGTATTTT,CAISAGGLTLTDTQYF
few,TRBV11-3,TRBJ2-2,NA,TGTGCCAGCAGCTTAGGGACAGTCACCGGGGAGCTGTTTTTT,CASSLGTVTGELFF
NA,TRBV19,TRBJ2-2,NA,TGTGCTACGAGAGGGAACACCGGGGAGCTGTTTTTT,CATRGNTGELFF
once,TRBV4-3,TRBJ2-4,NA,TGCGCCAGCAGCCAAGATAAGTCGTCCCCTCGTCTGACCAGGGCCAAAAACATTCAGTACTTC,CASSQDKSSPRLTRAKNIQYF
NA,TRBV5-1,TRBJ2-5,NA,TGCGCCAGCAGCTTTCGGACCCAAGAGACCCAGTACTTC,CASSFRTQETQYF
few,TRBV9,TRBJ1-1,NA,TGTGCCAGCAGCCCCGGTAGTCCAGGGGACACTGAAGCTTTCTTT,CASSPGSPGDTEAFF
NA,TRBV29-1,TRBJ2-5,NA,TGCAGCGTCGAGATCGACCCGGGGGAGACCCAGTACTTC,CSVEIDPGETQYF
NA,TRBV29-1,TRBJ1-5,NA,TGCAGCGTTGAAGAAAGAGGGAGGAGTAGCAATCAGCCCCAGCATTTT,CSVEERGRSSNQPQHF
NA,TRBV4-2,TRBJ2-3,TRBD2,TGTGCCAGCAGCCAAGATCAGCGGGGGATGCAAGATACGCAGTATTTT,CASSQDQRGMQDTQYF
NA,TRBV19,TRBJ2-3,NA,TGTGCCAGTAGTATGGGAAGGGATACGCAGTATTTT,CASSMGRDTQYF
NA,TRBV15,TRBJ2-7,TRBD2,TGTGCCACCAGCAGAGCGACTAGCGGCGAGCAGTACTTC,CATSRATSGEQYF
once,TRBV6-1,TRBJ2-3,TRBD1,TGTGCCAGCAGTGAGACAGGGGGCCTAGATACGCAGTATTTT,CASSETGGLDTQYF
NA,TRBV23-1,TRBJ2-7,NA,TGCGCCAGCAGCCAGGGAGAGGGCCTCGACGAGCAGTACTTC,CASSQGEGLDEQYF